This T cell receptor beta chain emerged from a study of shared clonotypes between healthy human individuals. The germline V gene encodes CDR1 SQVTM and CDR2 ANQGSEA. V dropped 0 bases and J dropped 5 bases, with 10 bases sitting between them. This CDR3 is built from 13 residues. Positive CCR7 selection of CD45RO-negative cells yielded the naive CD8 cells, and terminally differentiated effector memory CD45RA+ cells were excluded. The genomic DNA of each subset was split evenly across several immunoSEQ plates. Replicate sorted-subset PCRs were loaded with roughly 200 ng DNA, about 31,000 T cell genomes. Per the authors' pipeline: Filtering differed since immunoSEQ provided only junctions, with no quality scores. Some clones are missing from TCRdb's copy, which holds only in-frame ones; the method was immunoSEQ multiplex PCR. V and J calls and clone size are as listed in that table; D and trimming were resolved from the DNA. The sample consists of over 2 million clones, about 95% of them appearing once.

This TCR was sampled from a man between 18 and 35 years old in good health. Specimen: naive CD8+ T cells sorted from blood. The V gene is TRBV29-1, the J gene TRBJ2-5, with no clear D. CDR3 amino acids: CSVEDRFSETQYF. The CDR3 region has the DNA TGCAGCGTTGAAGATCGGTTTTCGGAGACCCAGTACTTC.